The 18 T cell receptor beta chains given below trace back to one sample, sequenced in a study of CD8+CD57+ T cells in acquired aplastic anemia (dated by TCRdb to the late 2010s). Flow cytometry had shown CD8+CD57+ cell expansion in the patients selected for sequencing. Reads for this sample came from an Illumina HiSeq 2000. Genomic DNA served as template for TCR beta VDJ combination and CDR3 sequence profiling. TCRdb cleaned the public reads at Q25 with fastp, built clones with MiXCR and kept in-frame beta chains. Here each entry gathers all rows of one CDR3 protein and keeps the most common genes and DNA. Within this sample are 300,000 or so distinct CDR3 sequences, with 45% to 65% of them counted one time only. The ten most abundant clones make up around 1.3% of the sample. Sequencing was carried out using sorted CD4+, CD8+, or CD8+CD57+ T cells (not recorded which) from PBMCs. The receptors originated from a human donor with aplastic anemia.

This clonotype came up many times. The V call is TRBV10-3, the J call TRBJ2-3; D is unclear. CDR3 size: 13 residues. Germline values: CDR1 ENHRY, CDR2 SYGVKD. Trimming took 8 bases from V and 0 from J, leaving 9 bases between them. Here the CDR3 DNA reads TGTGCCATCTATGGCGGAAGCACAGATACGCAGTATTTT. Its protein product is CAIYGGSTDTQYF.

The chain couples TRBV9 to TRBJ1-2; 7 bases match TRBD1. Trimming cost V 0 bases and J 0 bases; bases outside gene matches: 5. Germline CDR1 SGDLS, CDR2 YYNGEE. The CDR3 totals 16 residues. The CDR3 bases are TGTGCCAGCAGCGTAGAGGGACAGATACCTAACTATGGCTACACCTTC. This encodes CASSVEGQIPNYGYTF.

This clonotype came up many times. The genes are TRBV20-1 and TRBJ2-7; D gene ambiguous. From germline, CDR1 is DFQATT and CDR2 SNEGSKA (reference sequence). V lost 4 bases and J lost 3, with 10 bases in between. This CDR3 spans 12 amino acids. The CDR3 loop is CSAMASSYEQYF. CDR3 DNA sequence: TGCAGTGCTATGGCCAGTAGCTACGAGCAGTACTTC.

This clonotype was counted ten times or more. This chain joins TRBV29-1 and TRBJ2-7; D uncertain. The V end was cut by 5 bases, the J end by 0 bases, with 11 bases between. CDR1 is SQVTM and CDR2 is ANQGSEA in the germline V gene. This CDR3 region has 13 residues. The CDR3: CSVPGSSSYEQYF. CDR3 DNA: TGCAGCGTTCCCGGCTCTTCCTCCTACGAGCAGTACTTC.

This rearrangement joins TRBV19 to TRBJ1-6; 12 positions agree with TRBD1. CDR3 length: 15 amino acids. Per the germline V gene, CDR1 is LNHDA and CDR2 is SQIVND (reference sequence). The J segment lost 9 bases and the V segment lost 3 bases, leaving 3 bases of the junction unmatched. The chain's CDR3 is CASSIGTGGFSPLHF. DNA for the CDR3: TGTGCCAGTAGTATCGGGACAGGGGGCTTTTCACCCCTCCACTTT.

This chain links TRBV7-2 with TRBJ2-5; 14 bases agree with TRBD2. The CDR3 has 18 residues. J gave up 5 bases and V 1 base, and 9 bases lay outside the gene matches. Germline assignment: CDR1 SGHTA and CDR2 FQGNSA. The CDR3 DNA follows: TGTGCCAGCAGCTTAGGGGGACTAGCGGGGGTGTGGGGGGAGACCCAGTACTTC. Protein product: CASSLGGLAGVWGETQYF.

This clonotype came up many times. V gene TRBV6-1 combines with J gene TRBJ2-3; 8 positions match TRBD2. The CDR3 is 14 amino acids. Germline CDR1 reads MNHNS; CDR2 reads SASEGT. With 8 bases clipped from V and 0 bases from J, the junction kept 4 bases outside the gene matches. The chain's CDR3 is CASSGGGSTDTQYF. CDR3 nucleotide sequence: TGTGCCAGCTCAGGCGGGGGGAGCACAGATACGCAGTATTTT.

This clonotype was counted a few times. The chain is built from TRBV7-9 and TRBJ2-5, with no clear D. Germline CDR1 SEHNR, CDR2 FQNEAQ (reference sequence). This CDR3 is built from 14 residues. Trimming left V 2 bases short and J 2 bases short, with 9 bases between. CDR3 in amino acids: CASSLSYWQETQYF. Written as DNA, the CDR3 is TGTGCCAGCAGCTTATCGTACTGGCAAGAGACCCAGTACTTC.

This clonotype was counted once. The J gene is TRBJ2-3, the V gene TRBV24-1, with TRBD2 matching 9 bases. The CDR3 extends over 19 amino acids. V shed 3 bases, J shed 4 bases, and the junction held 16 bases outside the gene matches. Germline lookup yields CDR1 KGHDR and CDR2 SFDVKD. The CDR3, as DNA: TGTGCCACCAGTGATCGGTGGTTGGATAGCGGGAGTGGTGCAGATACGCAGTATTTT. It translates to CATSDRWLDSGSGADTQYF.

The chain combines TRBV20-1 with TRBJ2-3; 7 bases agree with TRBD2. CDR1 and CDR2 (germline): DFQATT, SNEGSKA (reference sequence). This CDR3 region has 13 residues. Trimming took 3 bases from V and 4 from J; bases not matched to a gene: 4. CDR3 region: CSARRTSSDTQYF. As DNA, the CDR3 is TGCAGTGCTAGGAGGACTAGTTCAGATACGCAGTATTTT.

This clonotype was observed many times. The genes are TRBV20-1 and TRBJ2-3; 7 bases are shared with TRBD2. There are 12 residues in the CDR3. The germline CDR1 and CDR2 sequences are DFQATT and SNEGSKA (reference sequence). V dropped 6 bases and J dropped 10; count of bases not matched to a gene: 10. CDR3: CSAPKSGKAQYF. CDR3 nucleotide sequence: TGCAGTGCCCCCAAGAGCGGGAAAGCGCAGTATTTT.

The J gene is TRBJ2-1, the V gene TRBV5-1; tentative D call: TRBD1 (7 bases). CDR3 length: 15 amino acids. CDR1 and CDR2 from the germline V gene are SGHRS and YFSETQ. The germline V and J ends were trimmed by 2 bases and 6 bases, with 15 bases remaining between them. The CDR3 loop reads CASSFLEGASNEQFF. Here the CDR3 DNA reads TGCGCCAGCAGCTTCTTGGAGGGGGCTAGCAATGAGCAGTTCTTC.

The CDR3 here is CASGSITGTGNSPLHF. CDR3 nucleotide sequence: TGTGCTAGTGGTTCCATTACCGGGACAGGGAATTCACCCCTCCACTTT. The chain combines TRBV12-5 with TRBJ1-6, with 9 bases identical to TRBD1. After removal of 4 bases from V and 7 bases from J, the junction contained 8 bases not matched to a gene. The CDR3 length is 16 residues. Per germline, CDR1 LGHNT and CDR2 FRNRAP.

In its sample, this clonotype was seen once. The genes are TRBV29-1 and TRBJ2-2; maybe TRBD1 (6 bases). The germline V and J ends were trimmed by 5 bases and 7 bases, with 14 bases remaining between them. Germline CDR1 and CDR2: SQVTM and ANQGSEA. This CDR3 comprises 13 residues. CDR3 DNA: TGCAGCGTTCGGTTGACAGGTCACGGGGAGCTGTTTTTT. It specifies CSVRLTGHGELFF.

The chain joins TRBV3-1 to TRBJ1-1, with D unclear. The V end was cut by 0 bases, the J end by 5 bases, with 10 bases between. Germline lookup yields CDR1 LGHDT and CDR2 YNNKEL (reference sequence). The CDR3 runs to 14 residues. CDR3 DNA: TGTGCCAGCAGCCAAGACCCGCCGGGGACTGAAGCTTTCTTT. Its protein product is CASSQDPPGTEAFF.

Notes on this clonotype: At one end the junction does not follow the germline gene, possibly because of a read error. The chain uses TRBV5-1 and TRBJ1-1; D is unresolved. CDR3 length equals 15 residues. Germline V lookup: CDR1 SGHRS, CDR2 YFSETQ. CDR3 sequence (DNA): TGCGCCAGCAGCTTCAACACGCACACGAACACTGGAGCTTTCTTT. Encoded protein: CASSFNTHTNTGAFF.

Worth noting for this clonotype: The junction departs from the called germline gene at one end, perhaps through a read error. The chain joins TRBV9 to TRBJ2-1; 9 nucleotides agree with TRBD1. This CDR3 comprises 17 residues. In germline, CDR1 is SGDLS, CDR2 YYNGEE. CDR3 bases: TGTGCCAGCGCTATTGGACAGGGGCCGAGCTCCTACAATGAGCAGCTCTTC. It is translated as CASAIGQGPSSYNEQLF.

This clonotype was seen at least ten times. The chain combines TRBV12-3 or TRBV12-4 with TRBJ2-3; 7 bases are shared with TRBD1. The V gene end was trimmed by 7 bases and the J gene end by 1 base; junction bases not matched to a gene: 5. The CDR3 is made up of 14 amino acids. This CDR3 reads CASTGTERTDTQYF. Here the CDR3 DNA reads TGTGCCAGCACCGGGACAGAACGCACAGATACGCAGTATTTT.